This T cell receptor (beta chain) appears in the sequencing data of a study of human T cells and chemical hapten exposure. Study context: Patients, a majority of them female, were diagnosed with alopecia areata, totalis or universalis. Variation in per-sample TCR yields came mainly from small pooled library volume differences.

V was cut by 1 base and J by 1 base, with 9 bases left in between. Looked up from germline, CDR1 is SGHTA and CDR2 is FQGNSA. The length of the CDR3 is 15 residues. The sample's time point: patch test 3, about 24 weeks after DPC sensitization. Treatment specified: therapeutic diphenylcyclopropenone sensitization with weekly scalp DPC. This clonotype was seen ten or more times. In the original workflow: There were a median of around 96,000 TCRs per sample, with a range from roughly 23,224 to 750,000. A single record per CDR3 protein comes from TCRdb applying MiXCR to the RACE reads. TCRdb's processing, not the study's, gives the V and J calls here. This repertoire shows 82,000 or so distinct CDR3 sequences, 10% to 15% found once; its top ten account for more than 4.5%.

This TCR came from a woman aged 45-65 years with alopecia areata. Some clones in this sample may be carry-over from other donors' samples. The source material was whole blood, sampled in connection with sensitization to the hapten diphenylcyclopropenone (DPC). J is TRBJ2-3 and V is TRBV7-2; D ambiguous. CDR3 in DNA: TGTGCCAGCAGCTTAGTATTGACCGGCACAGATACGCAGTATTTT. It is translated as CASSLVLTGTDTQYF.